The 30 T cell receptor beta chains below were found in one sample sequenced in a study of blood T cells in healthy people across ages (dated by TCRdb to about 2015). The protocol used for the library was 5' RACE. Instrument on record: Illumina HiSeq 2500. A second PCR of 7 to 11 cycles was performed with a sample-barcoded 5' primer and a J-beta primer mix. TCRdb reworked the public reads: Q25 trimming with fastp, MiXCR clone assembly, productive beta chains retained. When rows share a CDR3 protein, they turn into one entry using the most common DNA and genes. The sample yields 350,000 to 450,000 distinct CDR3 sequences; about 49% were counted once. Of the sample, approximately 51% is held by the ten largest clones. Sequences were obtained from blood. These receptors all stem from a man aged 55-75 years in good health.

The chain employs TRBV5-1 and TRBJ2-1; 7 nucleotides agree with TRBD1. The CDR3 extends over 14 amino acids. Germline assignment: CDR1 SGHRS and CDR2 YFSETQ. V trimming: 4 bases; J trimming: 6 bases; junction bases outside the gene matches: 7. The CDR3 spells CASSPTGRGNEQFF. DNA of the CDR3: TGCGCCAGCAGCCCGACAGGGAGAGGCAATGAGCAGTTCTTC.

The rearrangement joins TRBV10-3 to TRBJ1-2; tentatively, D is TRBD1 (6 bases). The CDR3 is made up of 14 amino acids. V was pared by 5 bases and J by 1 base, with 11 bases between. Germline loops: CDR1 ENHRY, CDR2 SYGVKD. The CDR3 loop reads CAISIGGVNYGYTF. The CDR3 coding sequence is TGTGCCATCAGTATCGGGGGCGTTAACTATGGCTACACCTTC.

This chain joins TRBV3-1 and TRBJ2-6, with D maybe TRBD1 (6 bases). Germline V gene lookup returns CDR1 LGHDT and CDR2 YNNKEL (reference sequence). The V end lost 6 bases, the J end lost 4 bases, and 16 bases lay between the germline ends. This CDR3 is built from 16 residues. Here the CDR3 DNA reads TGTGCCAGCAGACTTAGAACAGGGTCCGGGGCCAACGTCCTGACTTTC. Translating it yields CASRLRTGSGANVLTF.

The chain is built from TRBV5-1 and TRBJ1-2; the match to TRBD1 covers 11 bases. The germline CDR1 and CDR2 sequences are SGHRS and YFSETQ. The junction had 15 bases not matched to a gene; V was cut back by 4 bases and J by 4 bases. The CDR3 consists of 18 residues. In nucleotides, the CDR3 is TGCGCCAGCAGCCCGGGGGGGACAGGGGGTTCGGCTCGCTATGGCTACACCTTC. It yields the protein CASSPGGTGGSARYGYTF.

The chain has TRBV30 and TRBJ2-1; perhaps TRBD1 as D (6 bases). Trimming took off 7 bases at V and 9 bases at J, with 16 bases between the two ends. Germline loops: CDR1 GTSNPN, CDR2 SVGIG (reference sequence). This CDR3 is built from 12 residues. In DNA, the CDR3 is TGTGCCTCGGGGAAACAGGGTAGTGAGCAGTTCTTC. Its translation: CASGKQGSEQFF. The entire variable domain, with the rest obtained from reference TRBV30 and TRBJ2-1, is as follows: SQTIHQWPATLVQPVGSPLSLECTVEGTSNPNLYWYRQAAGRGLQLLFYSVGIGQISSEVPQNLSASRPQDRQFILSSKKLLLSDSGFYLCASGKQGSEQFFGPGTRLTVL.

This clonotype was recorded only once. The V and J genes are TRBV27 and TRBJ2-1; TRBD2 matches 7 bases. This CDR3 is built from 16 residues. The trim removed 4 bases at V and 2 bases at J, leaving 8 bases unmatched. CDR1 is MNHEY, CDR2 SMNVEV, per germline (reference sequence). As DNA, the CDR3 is TGTGCCAGCAGTTCACGAAGCGGGACGGCCTACAATGAGCAGTTCTTC. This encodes CASSSRSGTAYNEQFF.

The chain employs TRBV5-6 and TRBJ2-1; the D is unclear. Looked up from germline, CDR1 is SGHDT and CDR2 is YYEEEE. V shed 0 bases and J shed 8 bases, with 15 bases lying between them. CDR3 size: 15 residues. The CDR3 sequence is CASSLEVVVKYEQFF. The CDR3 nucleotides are TGTGCCAGCAGCTTGGAAGTAGTGGTTAAATATGAGCAGTTCTTC.

For the CDR3, the DNA is TGCAGCGCGTGTGAGGACAGACCCGATGGATACGAGCAGTACTTC. This gives the protein CSACEDRPDGYEQYF. The chain combines TRBV29-1 with TRBJ2-7; tentative D call: TRBD1 (6 bases). Between the trimmed V and J ends, which lost 7 bases and 4 bases, there was a span of 23 bases. CDR3 size: 15 residues. Per germline, CDR1 SQVTM and CDR2 ANQGSEA.

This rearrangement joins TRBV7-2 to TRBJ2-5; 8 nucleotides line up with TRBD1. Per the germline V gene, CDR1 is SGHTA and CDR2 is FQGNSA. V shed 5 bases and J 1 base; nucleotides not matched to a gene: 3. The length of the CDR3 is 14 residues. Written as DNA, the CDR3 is TGTGCCAGCAGCCCGACAGGGGCCCAAGAGACCCAGTACTTC. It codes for CASSPTGAQETQYF.

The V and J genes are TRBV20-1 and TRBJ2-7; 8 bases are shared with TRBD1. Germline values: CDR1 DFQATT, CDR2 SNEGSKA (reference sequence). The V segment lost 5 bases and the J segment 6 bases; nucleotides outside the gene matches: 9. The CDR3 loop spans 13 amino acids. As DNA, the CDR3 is TGCAGTGCTTCCCGTGACAGGGGCGGCGAGCAGTACTTC. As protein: CSASRDRGGEQYF.

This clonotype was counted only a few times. The CDR3 region is CASSISNNEQFF. The CDR3 DNA reads as TGCGCCAGCAGTATATCAAACAATGAGCAGTTCTTC. V gene TRBV5-1 combines with J gene TRBJ2-1, with D hard to call. CDR1 and CDR2 (germline): SGHRS, YFSETQ. With 5 bases removed from V and 5 bases from J, the gap between germline ends came to 8 bases. CDR3 length: 12 residues.

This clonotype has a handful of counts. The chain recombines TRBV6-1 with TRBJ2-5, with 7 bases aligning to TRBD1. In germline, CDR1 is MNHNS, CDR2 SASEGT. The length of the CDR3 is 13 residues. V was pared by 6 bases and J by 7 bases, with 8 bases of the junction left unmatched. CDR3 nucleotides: TGTGCCAGCAGCGACGGGGACAGTGGGACCCAGTACTTC. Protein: CASSDGDSGTQYF.

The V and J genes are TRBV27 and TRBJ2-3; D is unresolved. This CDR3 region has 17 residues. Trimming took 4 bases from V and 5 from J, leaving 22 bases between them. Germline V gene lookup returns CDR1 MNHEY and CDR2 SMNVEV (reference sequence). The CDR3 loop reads CASSSPRAPRLVDTQYF. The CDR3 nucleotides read TGTGCCAGCAGTTCCCCCCGGGCCCCTCGGCTCGTAGATACGCAGTATTTT.

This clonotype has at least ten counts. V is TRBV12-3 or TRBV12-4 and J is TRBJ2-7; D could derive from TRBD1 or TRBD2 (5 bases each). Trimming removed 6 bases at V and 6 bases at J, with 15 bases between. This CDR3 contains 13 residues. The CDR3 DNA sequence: TGTGCCAGCAGCGAGGGGTTATCGGGCGAGCAGTACTTC. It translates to CASSEGLSGEQYF.

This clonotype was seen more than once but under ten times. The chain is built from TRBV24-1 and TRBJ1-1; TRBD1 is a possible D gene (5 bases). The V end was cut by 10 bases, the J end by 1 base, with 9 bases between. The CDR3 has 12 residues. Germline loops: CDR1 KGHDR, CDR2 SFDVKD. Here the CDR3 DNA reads TGTGCCACAGGGACCTCGAACACTGAAGCTTTCTTT. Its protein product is CATGTSNTEAFF.

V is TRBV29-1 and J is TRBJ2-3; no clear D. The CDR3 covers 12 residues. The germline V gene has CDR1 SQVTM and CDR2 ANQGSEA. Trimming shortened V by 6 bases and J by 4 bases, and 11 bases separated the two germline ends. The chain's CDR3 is CSVTDGSDTQYF. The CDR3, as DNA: TGCAGCGTAACGGACGGATCAGATACGCAGTATTTT.

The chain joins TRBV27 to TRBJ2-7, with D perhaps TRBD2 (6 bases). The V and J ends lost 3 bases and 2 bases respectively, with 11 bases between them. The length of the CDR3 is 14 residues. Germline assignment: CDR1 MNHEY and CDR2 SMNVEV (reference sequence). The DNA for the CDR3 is TGTGCCAGCAGTTTTGGCGGGGTTACCTACGAGCAGTACTTC. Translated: CASSFGGVTYEQYF.

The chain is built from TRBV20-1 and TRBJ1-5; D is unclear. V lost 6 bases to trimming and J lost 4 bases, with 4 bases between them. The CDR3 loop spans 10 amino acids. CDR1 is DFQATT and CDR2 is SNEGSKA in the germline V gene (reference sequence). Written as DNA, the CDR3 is TGCAGTGCCTATAATCAGCCCCAGCATTTT. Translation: CSAYNQPQHF.

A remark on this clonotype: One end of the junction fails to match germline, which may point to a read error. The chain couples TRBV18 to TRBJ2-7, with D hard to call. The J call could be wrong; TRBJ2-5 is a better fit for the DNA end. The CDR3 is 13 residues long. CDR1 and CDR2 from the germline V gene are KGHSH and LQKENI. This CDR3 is CVSSPSLQETQYF. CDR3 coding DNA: TGTGTCAGCTCACCGTCCCTCCAAGAGACCCAGTACTTC.

Written as DNA, the CDR3 is TGCGCCAGCAGCCAAGGGGGACAGGTGGCCGTGGGAGGCTACACCTTC. Translating it yields CASSQGGQVAVGGYTF. The chain uses TRBV4-1 and TRBJ1-2, with 8 bases identical to TRBD1. The germline CDR1 and CDR2 sequences are MGHRA and YSYEKL. The length of the CDR3 is 16 residues. Trimming cost V 1 base and J 8 bases; bases outside gene matches: 12.

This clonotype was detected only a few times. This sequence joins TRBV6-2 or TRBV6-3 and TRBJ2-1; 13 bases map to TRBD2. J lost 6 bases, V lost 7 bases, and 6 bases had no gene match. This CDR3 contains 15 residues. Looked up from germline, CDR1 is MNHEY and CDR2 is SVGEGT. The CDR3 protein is CASNPLAGGINEQFF. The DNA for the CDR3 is TGTGCCAGCAACCCACTAGCGGGAGGGATCAATGAGCAGTTCTTC.

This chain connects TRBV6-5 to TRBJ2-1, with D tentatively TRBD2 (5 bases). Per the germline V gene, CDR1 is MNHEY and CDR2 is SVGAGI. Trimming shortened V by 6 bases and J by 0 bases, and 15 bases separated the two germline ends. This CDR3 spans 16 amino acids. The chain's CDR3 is CASSSDSPSSYNEQFF. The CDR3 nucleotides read TGTGCCAGCAGCTCGGACTCCCCGAGCTCCTACAATGAGCAGTTCTTC.

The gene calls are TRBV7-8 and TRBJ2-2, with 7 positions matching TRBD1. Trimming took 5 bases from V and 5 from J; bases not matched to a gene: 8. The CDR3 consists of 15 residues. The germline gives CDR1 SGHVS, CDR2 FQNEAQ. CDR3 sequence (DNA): TGTGCCAGCAGCCGAAGGGGACAGATTACCGGGGAGCTGTTTTTT. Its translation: CASSRRGQITGELFF.

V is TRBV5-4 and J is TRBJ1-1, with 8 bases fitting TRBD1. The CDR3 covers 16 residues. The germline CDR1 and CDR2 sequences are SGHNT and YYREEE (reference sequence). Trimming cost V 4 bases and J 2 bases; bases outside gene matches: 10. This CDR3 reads CASSPTGDDPNTEAFF. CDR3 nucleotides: TGTGCCAGCAGCCCGACAGGGGACGATCCTAACACTGAAGCTTTCTTT.

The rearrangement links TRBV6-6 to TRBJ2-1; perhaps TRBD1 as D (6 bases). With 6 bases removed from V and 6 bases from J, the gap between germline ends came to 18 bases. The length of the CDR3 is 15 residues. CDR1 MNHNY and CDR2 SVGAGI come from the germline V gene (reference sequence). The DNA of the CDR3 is TGTGCCAGCAGACACGCCTCTACAGGGTCCAATGAGCAGTTCTTC. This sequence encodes CASRHASTGSNEQFF.

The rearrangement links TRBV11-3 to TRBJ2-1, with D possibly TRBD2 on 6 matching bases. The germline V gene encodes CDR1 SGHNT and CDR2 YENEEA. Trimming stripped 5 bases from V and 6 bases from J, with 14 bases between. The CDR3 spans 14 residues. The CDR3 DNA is TGTGCCAGCAGCCTCCGCACCGGGGGCAATGAGCAGTTCTTC. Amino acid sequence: CASSLRTGGNEQFF.

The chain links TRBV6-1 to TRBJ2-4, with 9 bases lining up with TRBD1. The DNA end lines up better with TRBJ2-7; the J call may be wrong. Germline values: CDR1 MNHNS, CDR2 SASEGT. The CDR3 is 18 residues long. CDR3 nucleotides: TGTGCCAGCAGGACCGGGACAGGGAATATTATCGGCTCCTACGAGCAGTACTTC. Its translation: CASRTGTGNIIGSYEQYF.

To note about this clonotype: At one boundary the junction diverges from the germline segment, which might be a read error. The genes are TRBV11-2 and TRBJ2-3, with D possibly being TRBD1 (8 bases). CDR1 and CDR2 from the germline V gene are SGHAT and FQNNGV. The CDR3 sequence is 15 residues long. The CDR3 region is CASSPGRAGTGTQYF. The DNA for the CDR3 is TGTGCCAGCAGCCCGGGGAGGGCCGGGACAGGTACGCAGTATTTT.

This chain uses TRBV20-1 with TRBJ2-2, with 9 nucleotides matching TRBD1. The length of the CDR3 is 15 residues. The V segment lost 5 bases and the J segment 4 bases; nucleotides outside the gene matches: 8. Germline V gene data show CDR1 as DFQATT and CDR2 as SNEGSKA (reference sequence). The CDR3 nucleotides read TGCAGTGCTGATCCGGGACAGGGCGTCACCGGGGAGCTGTTTTTT. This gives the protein CSADPGQGVTGELFF.

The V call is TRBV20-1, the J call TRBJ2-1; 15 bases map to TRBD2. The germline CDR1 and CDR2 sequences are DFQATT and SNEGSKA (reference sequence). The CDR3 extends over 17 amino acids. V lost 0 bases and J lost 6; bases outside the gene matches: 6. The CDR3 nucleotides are TGCAGTGCTAGAGATACGGGACTAGCGGGAGGTCCCAATGAGCAGTTCTTC. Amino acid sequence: CSARDTGLAGGPNEQFF.